One sample yielded the 20 T cell receptor beta chains listed below, sequenced in a study of OX40 agonist ivuxolimab in advanced cancers. Here immunoSEQ multiplex PCR was the method, and the copy in TCRdb shows in-frame clones only, minus some. Counted here are roughly 46,000 clones, about 91% occurring once; the ten biggest clones make up 4% to 5%. The input for sequencing was CD4+ or CD8+ T cells sorted from blood, taken in a trial of the OX40 agonist ivuxolimab. These receptors originate from an adult with an advanced solid tumor such as melanoma, head and neck, liver or kidney cancer.

V usage is TRBV7-2 and J usage is TRBJ2-1; the D is unclear. Per germline, CDR1 SGHTA and CDR2 FQGNSA. The CDR3 contains 15 residues. V lost 0 bases to trimming and J lost 0 bases, with 6 bases between them. The CDR3 region has the DNA TGTGCCAGCAGCTTAGCACTTGACTCCTACAATGAGCAGTTCTTC. It encodes CASSLALDSYNEQFF.

V is TRBV23-1 and J is TRBJ2-5; TRBD2 is a possible D gene (6 bases). TRBV23-1 is assigned to the ORF class and has an uncertain function. V was trimmed by 5 bases and J by 4 bases, leaving 14 bases between them. CDR3 length: 14 amino acids. This chain's CDR3 is CASSKVAGRETQYF. The CDR3 DNA is TGCGCCAGCAGTAAGGTGGCGGGGCGAGAGACCCAGTACTTC.

The rearrangement links TRBV19 to TRBJ1-2, with D possibly being TRBD1 (6 bases). Trimming cost V 0 bases and J 5 bases, with 19 bases left between them. The CDR3 contains 17 residues. Germline V gives CDR1 LNHDA, CDR2 SQIVND (reference sequence). CDR3 DNA sequence: TGTGCCAGTAGTATAGATCGGGGGGCAGGGGTTGATTATGGCTACACCTTC. Encoded protein: CASSIDRGAGVDYGYTF.

The chain links TRBV10-3 to TRBJ2-2, with a tentative D call TRBD1 (6 bases). CDR3 length: 14 amino acids. In germline, CDR1 is ENHRY, CDR2 SYGVKD. V was pared by 7 bases and J by 5 bases, with 14 bases between. CDR3 protein: CAINPQGWTGELFF. The CDR3 DNA is TGTGCCATCAATCCACAGGGTTGGACCGGGGAGCTGTTTTTT.

The CDR3 region has the DNA TGTGCCAGCAGTTTAACACAAGTTGCGGCTCCATACGAGCAGTACTTC. Its protein product is CASSLTQVAAPYEQYF. The chain employs TRBV27 and TRBJ2-7; D remains unclear. V was pared by 2 bases and J by 4 bases, with 18 bases between. The CDR3 runs 16 residues. Germline assignment: CDR1 MNHEY and CDR2 SMNVEV (reference sequence).

The genes are TRBV10-3 and TRBJ2-7; the match to TRBD1 covers 10 bases. This CDR3 has 13 residues. Per germline, CDR1 ENHRY and CDR2 SYGVKD. V gave up 5 bases and J gave up 5 bases; unmatched junction bases: 3. CDR3 sequence (DNA): TGTGCCATCAGTCAGGGACAGGGGAACGAGCAGTACTTC. Protein: CAISQGQGNEQYF.

The rearrangement links TRBV7-9 to TRBJ2-1, with D unresolved. Germline-derived CDR1 and CDR2 are SEHNR and FQNEAQ (reference sequence). The CDR3 covers 17 residues. The germline V and J ends were trimmed by 2 bases and 2 bases, with 16 bases remaining between them. CDR3 region: CASSLPLYERPYNEQFF. The CDR3 bases are TGTGCCAGCAGCTTACCCCTTTATGAGCGCCCCTACAATGAGCAGTTCTTC.

The chain couples TRBV5-4 to TRBJ2-7; TRBD1 matches at 8 bases. CDR1 and CDR2 (germline): SGHNT, YYREEE (reference sequence). The CDR3 covers 15 residues. The V gene end was trimmed by 2 bases and the J gene end by 1 base; junction bases not matched to a gene: 5. The CDR3: CASSFVDRESYEQYV. The DNA of the CDR3 is TGTGCCAGCAGCTTCGTGGACAGGGAGTCCTACGAGCAGTACGTC.

V gene TRBV27 combines with J gene TRBJ2-5; the D gene could be TRBD1 or TRBD2 (5 bases each). The CDR3 covers 14 residues. Germline-derived CDR1 and CDR2 are MNHEY and SMNVEV (reference sequence). The ends were cut back, 8 bases at V and 0 bases at J, with 13 bases in the middle. CDR3 sequence (DNA): TGTGCCAGCGGGGTCGGGACGGACCAAGAGACCCAGTACTTC. As protein: CASGVGTDQETQYF.

CDR3 residues: CASNNRVPEAFF. For the CDR3, the DNA is TGTGCCAGCAACAACCGGGTACCTGAAGCTTTCTTT. The V and J genes are TRBV21-1 and TRBJ1-1. TRBV21-1 corresponds to a pseudogene. The CDR3 spans 12 residues.

This rearrangement joins TRBV6-4 to TRBJ2-3, with 12 bases identical to TRBD2. Looked up from germline, CDR1 is MRHNA and CDR2 is SNTAGT. V shed 7 bases, J shed 2 bases, and the junction held 1 base outside the gene matches. The CDR3 loop spans 14 amino acids. Here the CDR3 DNA reads TGTGCCAGCACTAGCGGGGGGGCCACAGATACGCAGTATTTT. Translating it yields CASTSGGATDTQYF.

In its sample, this clone was seen once. The gene calls are TRBV11-2 and TRBJ2-5; D unresolved. The length of the CDR3 is 16 residues. Looked up from germline, CDR1 is SGHAT and CDR2 is FQNNGV. With 0 bases removed from V and 4 bases from J, the gap between germline ends came to 15 bases. The CDR3, as DNA: TGTGCCAGCAGCTTAGATCACCTAGAGCCGGCAGAGACCCAGTACTTC. This gives the protein CASSLDHLEPAETQYF.

The chain has TRBV2 and TRBJ2-2; D unclear. The CDR3 consists of 12 residues. Deletions cut 3 bases from V and 8 bases from J, with 7 bases between. The germline gives CDR1 SNHLY, CDR2 FYNNEI. CDR3 in DNA: TGTGCCAGCAGTGACTCTTTGGGGGAGCTGTTTTTT. Protein product: CASSDSLGELFF.

V is TRBV19 and J is TRBJ2-3; TRBD2 aligns across 16 bases. The CDR3 length is 18 residues. V shed 5 bases, J shed 0 bases, and the junction held 5 bases outside the gene matches. Germline V gene data show CDR1 as LNHDA and CDR2 as SQIVND (reference sequence). In DNA form, the CDR3 reads TGTGCCAGTAGTTGGGGACTAGCGGGAGGGCCAAGCACAGATACGCAGTATTTT. Its translation is CASSWGLAGGPSTDTQYF.

Concerning this clone: At the DNA level, this CDR3 is encoded by other sequences in the same sample as well. The chain couples TRBV19 to TRBJ1-1; D remains ambiguous. The CDR3 has 13 residues. The V and J ends lost 3 bases and 0 bases respectively, with 5 bases between them. Germline V gene data show CDR1 as LNHDA and CDR2 as SQIVND (reference sequence). DNA for the CDR3: TGTGCCAGTAGTATCAGTATGAACACTGAAGCTTTCTTT. It is translated as CASSISMNTEAFF.

The genes are TRBV9 and TRBJ1-1; D remains ambiguous. The CDR3 is made up of 14 amino acids. Germline assignment: CDR1 SGDLS and CDR2 YYNGEE. Trimming cost V 4 bases and J 6 bases, with 16 bases left between them. The CDR3 here is CASSKRSTSSEAFF. CDR3 coding DNA: TGTGCCAGCAGCAAACGCTCGACCTCGTCTGAAGCTTTCTTT.

This rearrangement joins TRBV6-1 to TRBJ2-7; maybe TRBD2 (6 bases). Trimming removed 0 bases from V and 2 bases from J, with 8 bases in between. CDR1 MNHNS and CDR2 SASEGT come from the germline V gene. CDR3 size: 14 residues. In DNA form, the CDR3 reads TGTGCCAGCAGTGAAGCGGGAGGAACCTACGAGCAGTACTTC. The encoded protein is CASSEAGGTYEQYF.

In DNA form, the CDR3 reads TGTGCCAGTAGCCTGACGGGGACTGCCGAGCTGTACGTC. Translation: CASSLTGTAELYV. The V gene is TRBV19, the J gene TRBJ2-7; possibly TRBD2 for D (6 bases). Looked up from germline, CDR1 is LNHDA and CDR2 is SQIVND (reference sequence). This CDR3 region has 13 residues.

In this sample, this clone turned up once. This chain uses TRBV4-1 with TRBJ2-7; D unresolved. Looked up from germline, CDR1 is MGHRA and CDR2 is YSYEKL. V lost 1 base and J lost 0, with 7 bases in between. CDR3 length equals 14 residues. The CDR3 spells CASSQVYSSYEQYV. CDR3 DNA: TGCGCCAGCAGCCAAGTCTACAGCTCCTACGAGCAGTACGTC.

The chain couples TRBV5-8 to TRBJ2-7; D gene ambiguous. The length of the CDR3 is 13 residues. Germline loops: CDR1 SGHTS, CDR2 YDEGEE. V lost 2 bases to trimming and J lost 3 bases, with 9 bases between them. CDR3 in DNA: TGTGCCAGCAGCTTAGGCCTCCTCTACGAGCAGTACGTC. It specifies CASSLGLLYEQYV.